This T cell receptor beta chain comes out of a study of stem cell transplantation in POMP-related autoinflammatory disease. Across the whole study: The study hypothesized thymoproteasome defects skew the TRB repertoire via impaired CD8+ selection.

Of note for this clone: The antigen is undetermined.

J was trimmed by 0 bases and V by 5 bases; bases with no gene match: 8. Germline lookup yields CDR1 SGHTA and CDR2 FQGTGA. This CDR3 has 18 amino acids. Study results and caveats: Across all analyzed T-cell subsets, patients with PRAID tended toward reduced diversity and increased clonality. Fewer unique TRB V-J gene pairings were identified in patients with PRAID.

Here immunoSEQ multiplex PCR was the method, and the copy in TCRdb shows in-frame clones only, minus some. The data contain roughly 7,000 clones, 80% to 85% of them singletons. Sequenced material: a CXCR5-defined cell subset from PBMCs. This chain uses TRBV7-3 with TRBJ2-6, with TRBD1 identical over 9 bases. The sequence came from a human donor in good health. CDR3 amino acids: CASSAGQGLSSGANVLTF. CDR3 DNA sequence: TGTGCCAGCAGCGCCGGACAGGGGCTTAGCTCTGGGGCCAACGTCCTGACTTTC.